Shown below are 2 T cell receptor beta chains from a single sample sequenced in a study of blood T cells in healthy people across ages. Using a J-beta primer mix together with a sample-barcoded 5' primer, a second PCR was run for about 6 to 11 cycles. TCRdb re-called the 5' RACE reads with MiXCR, one entry per CDR3 protein. The table records 1.4 million or so distinct CDR3 sequences, approximately 42% of them present only once. The sample taken for sequencing was blood. Receptors originate from a woman aged 18-35 years in good health.

This chain uses TRBV2 with TRBJ2-1; D is unresolved. Germline V gives CDR1 SNHLY, CDR2 FYNNEI. The CDR3 is 14 residues long. Trimming stripped 6 bases from V and 0 bases from J, with 9 bases between. CDR3: CASRVINSYNEQFF. The CDR3 bases are TGTGCCAGCAGAGTGATAAACTCCTACAATGAGCAGTTCTTC.

This chain connects TRBV7-9 to TRBJ1-2; D is ambiguous. The CDR3 consists of 14 residues. V was trimmed by 5 bases and J by 4 bases, leaving 14 bases between them. Germline V lookup: CDR1 SEHNR, CDR2 FQNEAQ (reference sequence). This CDR3 reads CASSPIGGSYGYTF. The CDR3 DNA sequence: TGTGCCAGCAGCCCTATTGGCGGGTCCTATGGCTACACCTTC.